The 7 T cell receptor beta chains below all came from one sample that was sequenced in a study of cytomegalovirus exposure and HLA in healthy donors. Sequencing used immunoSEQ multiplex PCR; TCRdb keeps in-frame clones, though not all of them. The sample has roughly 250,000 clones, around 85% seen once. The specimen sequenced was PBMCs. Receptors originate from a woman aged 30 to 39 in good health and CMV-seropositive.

The DNA of the CDR3 is TGTGCCTGGAGTCTTTCGGGGAATACGCAGTATTTT. Protein sequence: CAWSLSGNTQYF. The chain employs TRBV30 and TRBJ2-3, with D perhaps matching TRBD2 (5 bases). V lost 2 bases to trimming and J lost 7 bases, with 10 bases between them. The germline V gene has CDR1 GTSNPN and CDR2 SVGIG (reference sequence). The CDR3 loop spans 12 amino acids. The full variable domain, completed using reference TRBV30 and TRBJ2-3, is SQTIHQWPATLVQPVGSPLSLECTVEGTSNPNLYWYRQAAGRGLQLLFYSVGIGQISSEVPQNLSASRPQDRQFILSSKKLLLSDSGFYLCAWSLSGNTQYFGPGTRLTVL.

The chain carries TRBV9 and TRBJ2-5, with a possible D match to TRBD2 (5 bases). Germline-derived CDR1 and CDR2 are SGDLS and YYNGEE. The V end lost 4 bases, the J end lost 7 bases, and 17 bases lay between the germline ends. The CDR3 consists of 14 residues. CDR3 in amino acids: CASSLEAPFGTQYF. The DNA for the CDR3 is TGTGCCAGCAGCTTGGAGGCTCCGTTTGGGACCCAGTACTTC. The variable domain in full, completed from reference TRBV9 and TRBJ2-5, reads DSGVTQTPKHLITATGQRVTLRCSPRSGDLSVYWYQQSLDQGLQFLIQYYNGEERAKGNILERFSAQQFPDLHSELNLSSLELGDSALYFCASSLEAPFGTQYFGPGTRLLVL.

CDR3 sequence (DNA): TGTGCCAGCCGCGGGGAGCTAGCGGATTGGTACGAGCAGTACTTC. Encoded protein: CASRGELADWYEQYF. The chain couples TRBV7-9 to TRBJ2-7, with 7 bases that match TRBD2. J lost 4 bases, V lost 8 bases, and 14 bases had no gene match. Germline loops: CDR1 SEHNR, CDR2 FQNEAQ (reference sequence). The length of the CDR3 is 15 residues.

The CDR3 DNA is TGTGCCAGTACCTCCGAAAGGGGCAGAAACACTGAAGCTTTCTTT. Amino acid sequence: CASTSERGRNTEAFF. V gene TRBV19 combines with J gene TRBJ1-1; D possibly corresponds to TRBD1 (5 bases). Germline V gene data show CDR1 as LNHDA and CDR2 as SQIVND (reference sequence). The CDR3 length is 15 residues. Trimming removed 7 bases from V and 2 bases from J, with 17 bases in between.

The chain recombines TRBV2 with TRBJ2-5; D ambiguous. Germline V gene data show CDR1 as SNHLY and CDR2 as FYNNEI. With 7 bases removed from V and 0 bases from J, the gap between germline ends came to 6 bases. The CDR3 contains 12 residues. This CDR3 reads CASTQYQETQYF. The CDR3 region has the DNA TGTGCCAGCACTCAGTACCAAGAGACCCAGTACTTC. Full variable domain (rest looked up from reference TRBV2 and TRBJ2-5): EPEVTQTPSHQVTQMGQEVILRCVPISNHLYFYWYRQILGQKVEFLVSFYNNEISEKSEIFDDQFSVERPDGSNFTLKIRSTKLEDSAMYFCASTQYQETQYFGPGTRLLVL.

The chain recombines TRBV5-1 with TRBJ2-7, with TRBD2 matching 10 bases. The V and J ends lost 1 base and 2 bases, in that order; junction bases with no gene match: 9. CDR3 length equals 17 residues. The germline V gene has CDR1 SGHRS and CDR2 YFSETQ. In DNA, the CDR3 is TGCGCCAGCAGCTTGACTAGCGGGGTGACAAAGACCTACGAGCAGTACTTC. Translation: CASSLTSGVTKTYEQYF. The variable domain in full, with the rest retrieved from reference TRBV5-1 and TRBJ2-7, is KAGVTQTPRYLIKTRGQQVTLSCSPISGHRSVSWYQQTPGQGLQFLFEYFSETQRNKGNFPGRFSGRQFSNSRSEMNVSTLELGDSALYLCASSLTSGVTKTYEQYFGPGTRLTVT.

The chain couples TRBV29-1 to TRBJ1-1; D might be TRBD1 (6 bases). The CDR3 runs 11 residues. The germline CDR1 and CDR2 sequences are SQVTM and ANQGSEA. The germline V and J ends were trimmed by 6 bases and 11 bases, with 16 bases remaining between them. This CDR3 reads CSVEQGAGAFF. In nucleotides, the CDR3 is TGCAGCGTGGAACAGGGCGCAGGGGCTTTCTTT.